This note documents a single T cell receptor (beta chain) sequence. Antigen specificity is unknown. Libraries were prepared by immunoSEQ multiplex PCR; TCRdb keeps only in-frame clonotypes and omits some of them. Among 50,000 to 55,000 clones listed, roughly 93% were seen once. This specimen comes from a study of siplizumab effects on memory and regulatory T cells. The study, taken as a whole, reports: The study found that siplizumab significantly reduced alloreactive sequences traceable to unstimulated CD4+ memory cells. The mean Treg-derived percentage of mappable alloreactive CD4+ clones was around 69% with siplizumab compared with about 30% in controls. No functional test confirmed suppression by proliferating siplizumab-culture Tregs.

Germline V gene lookup returns CDR1 MNHEY and CDR2 SVGAGI. CDR3 length: 11 amino acids. V shed 8 bases and J shed 6 bases, with 8 bases lying between them. This receptor was obtained from a human donor in good health. Specimen: CD8+ T cells sorted from blood. This chain uses TRBV6-5 with TRBJ1-3; D gene ambiguous. CDR3 DNA sequence: TGTGCCAGCCGACTATTAAACACCATATATTTT. The encoded protein is CASRLLNTIYF.